The TCR beta chain described here comes from a study of T cell repertoires in cytomegalovirus infection. Using its own MiXCR run on the reads, TCRdb lists one record per CDR3 protein. The sample holds more than 45,000 distinct CDR3 sequences, 25% to 40% seen once. The length of the CDR3 is 13 residues. V was clipped by 5 bases and J by 5 bases, with 12 bases between them. Germline loops: CDR1 SGHTA, CDR2 FQGNSA. Study-level points and caveats: HLA-C-restricted CMV clonotypes gave the most frequent clonotype in two of eight donors.

This clonotype was found a few times. Its antigen is not identified. The TCR sequence derives from a human donor in good health (CMV status not recorded). Some clones in this sample may be carry-over from other donors' samples. Sequenced input: PBMCs, sequenced either directly or after in vitro stimulation (not recorded which). The V call is TRBV7-2, the J call TRBJ2-5, with D perhaps matching TRBD1 (6 bases). Here the CDR3 DNA reads TGTGCCAGCAGCCCCCCAGGGGTCGAGACCCAGTACTTC. It specifies CASSPPGVETQYF.